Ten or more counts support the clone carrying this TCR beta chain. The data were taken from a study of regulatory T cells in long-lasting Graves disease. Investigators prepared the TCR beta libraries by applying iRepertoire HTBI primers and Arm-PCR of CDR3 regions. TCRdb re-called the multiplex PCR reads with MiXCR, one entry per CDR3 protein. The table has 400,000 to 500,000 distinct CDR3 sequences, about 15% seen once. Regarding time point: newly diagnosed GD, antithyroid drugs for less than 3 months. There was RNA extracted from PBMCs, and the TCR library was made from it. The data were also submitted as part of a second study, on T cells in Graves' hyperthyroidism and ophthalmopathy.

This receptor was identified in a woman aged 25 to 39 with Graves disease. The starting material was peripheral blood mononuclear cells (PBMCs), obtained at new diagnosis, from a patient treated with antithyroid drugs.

CDR3 loop: CASSGWRGRAPNEQFF. CDR3 nucleotides: TGTGCCAGCAGTGGGTGGCGCGGGAGGGCCCCCAATGAGCAGTTCTTC. The chain combines TRBV12-3 or TRBV12-4 with TRBJ2-1, with TRBD2 identical over 9 bases. CDR3 length equals 16 residues. With 5 bases clipped from V and 6 bases from J, the junction kept 11 bases outside the gene matches.